Listed below are T cell receptor beta chains from one sample, sequenced in a study of blood T cell repertoires in COVID-19. Clones were sequenced by immunoSEQ multiplex PCR, and TCRdb holds only the in-frame ones, with some missing. The sample consists of fewer than 200,000 clones, over 70% of them appearing once. The sequencing sample was made of peripheral blood. Receptors originate from a woman aged 70 to 79 who had recovered from COVID-19. The CDR3 runs from the conserved cysteine through the conserved F or W. A D gene is named only where the DNA matches it firmly. Not all rows give a size; the values are once, few, many and, for expanded clones, a class.

clone_size	d_call	v_call	j_call	cdr3_nt	cdr3_aa
-	TRBD1	TRBV7-6	TRBJ2-7	TGTGCCAGCAGCCCCCGGACAGGGCACTACGAGCAGTACTTC	CASSPRTGHYEQYF
-	TRBD2	TRBV5-1	TRBJ2-3	TGCGCCAGCAGCTTGGGGCGGCGGGGGGGGGATACGCAGTATTTT	CASSLGRRGGDTQYF
-	-	TRBV10-3	TRBJ2-5	TGTGCCATCAGTGAGTCCAGGGCAGGGGAGACCCAGTACTTC	CAISESRAGETQYF
-	-	TRBV7-9	TRBJ1-4	TGTGCCAGCAGCCTAGCCCGCGGAGGGACGGCTAATGAAAAACTGTTTTTT	CASSLARGGTANEKLFF
once	-	TRBV28	TRBJ2-1	TGTGCCAGCAGTTTCATTGGGCAGGGGGGCTCCTACAATGAGCAGTTCTTC	CASSFIGQGGSYNEQFF
-	-	TRBV15	TRBJ1-2	TGTGCCACCAGCAGAGATCGGACATATGGCTACACCTTC	CATSRDRTYGYTF
-	TRBD1	TRBV19	TRBJ1-4	TGTGCCAGTAGCCGTACCGGGACAGGGGGCCTGTGGGAGCCGGGGGTACTGTTTTTT	CASSRTGTGGLWEPGVLFF
-	TRBD1	TRBV13	TRBJ2-1	TGTGCCAGCAGCTCCCGGGACAGGACCTACAATGAGCAGTTCTTC	CASSSRDRTYNEQFF
-	TRBD1	TRBV6-5	TRBJ1-2	TGTGCCAGCAGTCGTACAGGGGGGGGCTACACCTTC	CASSRTGGGYTF
once	-	TRBV24-1	TRBJ2-1	TGTGCCACCGAGCCGGGATTCAACAATGAGCAGTTCTTC	CATEPGFNNEQFF
-	TRBD2	TRBV15	TRBJ2-7	TGTGCCACCAGCCCGAGGGGACTAGCCAGCTCCTACGAGCAGTACTTC	CATSPRGLASSYEQYF
-	-	TRBV18	TRBJ1-5	TGTGCCAGCTCGCTCCTCGACGGGTGGAATCAGCCCCAGCATTTT	CASSLLDGWNQPQHF
-	TRBD2	TRBV7-9	TRBJ2-3	TGTGCCAGCAGCCCAGGAGGCGGGAGTGATACGCAGTATTTT	CASSPGGGSDTQYF
-	-	TRBV6-1	TRBJ2-7	TGTGCCAGCACCCTGGGGAGGGGGGAGCAGTACTTC	CASTLGRGEQYF
-	TRBD1	TRBV2	TRBJ1-5	TGTGCCAGCAGCGGACAGGATCGTCAGCCCCAGCATTTT	CASSGQDRQPQHF
-	TRBD1	TRBV4-2	TRBJ1-6	TGTGCCAGCCATCCAGGGGGGCCCAATTCACCCCTCCACTTT	CASHPGGPNSPLHF
-	-	TRBV19	TRBJ2-4	TGTGCCAGTACCAACCCGAGGAGGGGAGAGGTCCTTCAGTACTTC	CASTNPRRGEVLQYF
-	TRBD1	TRBV10-1	TRBJ2-7	TGCGCCAGCAGTGACGGGACAGGCGCCCCCTACGAGCAGTACTTC	CASSDGTGAPYEQYF
once	TRBD1	TRBV19	TRBJ1-2	TGTGCCAGTAACCACCCCCCTGGGACAGGGGGTCAGCACGGCTACACCTTC	CASNHPPGTGGQHGYTF
-	TRBD2	TRBV15	TRBJ2-7	TGTGCCACCAGCAGAGGGCAAAGCGGGAACTCCTACGAGCAGTACTTC	CATSRGQSGNSYEQYF
-	-	TRBV18	TRBJ1-1	TGTGCCAGCTCACCTGGGACTCGCACTGAAGCTTTCTTT	CASSPGTRTEAFF
-	-	TRBV10-3	TRBJ1-5	TGTGCCATCAGTGCGGAAAGGGGGCAGCCCCAGCATTTT	CAISAERGQPQHF
once	-	TRBV9	TRBJ1-1	TGTGCCAGCAGCGCGACGGGCCAGGGCACTGAAGCTTTCTTT	CASSATGQGTEAFF
-	-	TRBV7-2	TRBJ2-7	TGTGCCAGCAGCTTAGGGGCCCTCGAGCAGTACTTC	CASSLGALEQYF
-	TRBD1	TRBV2	TRBJ1-5	TGTGCCAGCAGCCTGGACAGGGGGCTCCCCTGGGCCCAGCATTTT	CASSLDRGLPWAQHF
-	-	TRBV4-3	TRBJ1-3	TGCGCCAGCAGCCAAGATGAGAGGGGAAACACCATATATTTT	CASSQDERGNTIYF
-	-	TRBV6-5	TRBJ1-2	TGTGCCAGCATGCGTAGAGACTATGGCTACACCTTC	CASMRRDYGYTF
-	TRBD2	TRBV7-3	TRBJ2-3	TGTGCCAGCAGGCCGCTAGCGGGGGGCGTCACAGATACGCAGTATTTT	CASRPLAGGVTDTQYF
-	-	TRBV7-2	TRBJ2-1	TGTGCCAGCAGCTTGGGGGGTTGGACTGCGCCTTTGCCTCAGTTCTTC	CASSLGGWTAPLPQFF
-	TRBD1	TRBV3-1/TRBV3-2	TRBJ1-6	TGTGCCAGCAGCCGGGACAGGGGATCACCCCTCCACTTT	CASSRDRGSPLHF
-	-	TRBV6-1	TRBJ2-2	TGTGCCAGCAGTGAATTTGGGAGGGGGGACACCGGGGAGCTGTTTTTT	CASSEFGRGDTGELFF
-	-	TRBV10-3	TRBJ1-1	TGTGCCATCCTCGACTACCCCTCGAACACTGAAGCTTTCTTT	CAILDYPSNTEAFF